These 14 T cell receptor beta chains came from one sample sequenced in a study of beta chain features in type 1 diabetes. The study reverse transcribed the entire isolated RNA, so it sequenced expressed TCRB transcripts. Assay: immunoSEQ multiplex PCR; the TCRdb copy retains only in-frame clones and omits some. This repertoire shows hundreds of thousands of clones, about 32% found once; its top ten account for around 0.065%. What was sequenced was naive CD4+ T cells from blood. These receptors were obtained from a young man in good health.

This clone was observed a handful of times. The chain joins TRBV20-1 to TRBJ2-1, with unresolved D. The CDR3 spans 10 residues. Trimming took off 8 bases at V and 3 bases at J, with 5 bases between the two ends. From germline, CDR1 is DFQATT and CDR2 SNEGSKA (reference sequence). In DNA form, the CDR3 reads TGCAGTCAATTCTACAATGAGCAGTTCTTC. Its translation: CSQFYNEQFF.

This rearrangement joins TRBV5-1 to TRBJ2-7, with D possibly matching TRBD1 (6 bases). CDR1 and CDR2 from the germline V gene are SGHRS and YFSETQ. Between the trimmed V and J ends, which lost 4 bases and 1 base, there was a span of 12 bases. This CDR3 has 14 amino acids. CDR3 loop: CASSRDMGSYEQYF. DNA for the CDR3: TGCGCCAGCAGCAGGGACATGGGGTCCTACGAGCAGTACTTC.

This clone was counted between two and nine times. The chain is built from TRBV15 and TRBJ1-5; D gene unclear. V shed 0 bases and J shed 4 bases, with 16 bases lying between them. Germline assignment: CDR1 LNHNV and CDR2 YYDKDF (reference sequence). The CDR3 runs 17 residues. The CDR3 is CATSRDRMGSWNQPQHF. In DNA, the CDR3 is TGTGCCACCAGCAGAGATCGGATGGGAAGTTGGAATCAGCCCCAGCATTTT. The full variable domain, rest sourced from reference TRBV15 and TRBJ1-5, is DAMVIQNPRYQVTQFGKPVTLSCSQTLNHNVMYWYQQKSSQAPKLLFHYYDKDFNNEADTPDNFQSRRPNTSFCFLDIRSPGLGDTAMYLCATSRDRMGSWNQPQHFGDGTRLSIL.

This clone was seen a few times. This chain connects TRBV9 to TRBJ2-1; the match to TRBD1 covers 7 bases. Unmatched junction bases numbered 6, after V lost 0 bases and J lost 6 bases. The CDR3 spans 15 residues. Germline V gene data show CDR1 as SGDLS and CDR2 as YYNGEE. CDR3 DNA sequence: TGTGCCAGCAGCGTAGTGTCAGGGGGTGGCAATGAGCAGTTCTTC. The encoded protein is CASSVVSGGGNEQFF. Full variable domain (rest looked up from reference TRBV9 and TRBJ2-1): DSGVTQTPKHLITATGQRVTLRCSPRSGDLSVYWYQQSLDQGLQFLIQYYNGEERAKGNILERFSAQQFPDLHSELNLSSLELGDSALYFCASSVVSGGGNEQFFGPGTRLTVL.

The gene calls are TRBV5-1 and TRBJ2-5; 8 bases are shared with TRBD1. The CDR3 sequence is 15 residues long. V was pared by 0 bases and J by 5 bases, with 6 bases of the junction left unmatched. Germline V gene sequence: CDR1 SGHRS, CDR2 YFSETQ. CDR3 residues: CASSLAGGRAETQYF. DNA of the CDR3: TGCGCCAGCAGCTTGGCAGGGGGCCGGGCGGAGACCCAGTACTTC.

In regard to this clone: The same CDR3 arises from other DNA sequences in this sample as well. V usage is TRBV4-2 and J usage is TRBJ2-7; tentatively, D is TRBD1 or TRBD2 (5 bases each). Deletions cut 4 bases from V and 1 base from J, with 11 bases between. Germline CDR1 reads LGHNA; CDR2 reads YNFKEQ. The CDR3 covers 14 residues. The CDR3 DNA reads as TGTGCCAGCAGCCGCGGGCAGGGTTCCTACGAGCAGTACTTC. It translates to CASSRGQGSYEQYF.

The chain couples TRBV7-2 to TRBJ2-1; 12 bases align to TRBD2. Germline lookup yields CDR1 SGHTA and CDR2 FQGNSA. The J segment lost 6 bases and the V segment lost 5 bases, leaving 5 bases of the junction unmatched. This CDR3 has 15 amino acids. CDR3 coding DNA: TGTGCCAGCAGCCATGGACTAGCGGGACTCAATGAGCAGTTCTTC. Amino acids: CASSHGLAGLNEQFF.

This clone has only a few counts. The chain carries TRBV6-1 and TRBJ2-1, with D possibly matching TRBD2 (6 bases). The CDR3 consists of 14 residues. CDR1 MNHNS and CDR2 SASEGT come from the germline V gene. Trimming cost V 9 bases and J 8 bases, with 20 bases left between them. The CDR3 coding sequence is TGTGCCAGTACCAAGGGGCTAGCGAGGGATGAGCAGTTCTTC. Translation gives CASTKGLARDEQFF.

This clone was seen just once. This chain joins TRBV30 and TRBJ2-5, with TRBD1 as a possible D gene (5 bases). The CDR3 has 15 residues. Germline V lookup: CDR1 GTSNPN, CDR2 SVGIG (reference sequence). Trimming cost V 2 bases and J 2 bases, with 15 bases left between them. This CDR3 is CAWSTHEQAQETQYF. The CDR3 bases are TGTGCCTGGAGTACGCATGAACAGGCACAAGAGACCCAGTACTTC.

The rearrangement joins TRBV18 to TRBJ2-7; D call uncertain. Germline V gene data show CDR1 as KGHSH and CDR2 as LQKENI. This CDR3 comprises 12 residues. Trimming took off 5 bases at V and 0 bases at J, with 5 bases between the two ends. Written as DNA, the CDR3 is TGTGCCAGCTCATCCGTCTCCTACGAGCAGTACTTC. Its translation is CASSSVSYEQYF.

The V call is TRBV7-2, the J call TRBJ2-7; 7 nucleotides agree with TRBD2. Germline CDR1 is SGHTA and CDR2 is FQGNSA. V was pared by 5 bases and J by 4 bases, with 8 bases of the junction left unmatched. The CDR3 is 14 amino acids. CDR3 loop: CASSLERGGYEQYF. Here the CDR3 DNA reads TGTGCCAGCAGCCTCGAGCGGGGAGGGTACGAGCAGTACTTC.

This clone was detected only a few times. The V gene is TRBV7-2, the J gene TRBJ2-5, with D uncertain. The CDR3 has 16 amino acids. V was trimmed by 1 base and J by 5 bases, leaving 17 bases between them. Germline loops: CDR1 SGHTA, CDR2 FQGNSA. DNA for the CDR3: TGTGCCAGCAGCTTAGGTTGGTCCGTTTGGGGTGAGACCCAGTACTTC. This translates into CASSLGWSVWGETQYF.

V usage is TRBV29-1 and J usage is TRBJ2-5, with D perhaps TRBD1 (6 bases). The CDR3 has 11 residues. Germline lookup yields CDR1 SQVTM and CDR2 ANQGSEA. V dropped 7 bases and J dropped 6 bases, with 12 bases sitting between them. The CDR3 bases are TGCAGCGCCGGGACACAACAGACCCAGTACTTC. Its translation: CSAGTQQTQYF.

V usage is TRBV7-9 and J usage is TRBJ1-1; 7 positions agree with TRBD1. Trimming took 10 bases from V and 1 from J; bases not matched to a gene: 6. From germline, CDR1 is SEHNR and CDR2 FQNEAQ (reference sequence). This CDR3 region has 13 residues. Here the CDR3 reads CATGQHTNTEAFF. Written as DNA, the CDR3 is TGTGCCACGGGACAGCACACGAACACTGAAGCTTTCTTT.